This TCR beta chain was sequenced in a study of CD8 T cells in Susac syndrome. Random hexamers were used to reverse transcribe an amount of roughly 0.45 to 1 ug RNA. Amplification of TCR beta CDR3 by immunoSEQ multiplex PCR spanned 54 Vbeta and 13 Jbeta. TCRdb re-called the immunoSEQ multiplex PCR reads through MiXCR, storing one row per CDR3 protein. In the table there are 50,000 or so distinct CDR3 sequences, roughly 92% of which are singletons. CDR3 size: 12 residues. Trimming took 1 base from V and 8 from J, leaving 8 bases between them. The V gene's germline CDR1 is SGHTA and CDR2 FQGNSA. Comment on this clonotype: Its antigen is unknown.

Sequencing of TCR beta was carried out in blood CD8+ and CD4+ T cells. FACS was used to enrich TEMRA cells, whereas the CD8+ and CD4+ T cells were obtained by negative isolation. Study findings and constraints: As the study acknowledged, the number of individuals who were part of its TCR sequencing and HLA analysis was relatively small.

Specimen: CD8+ T cells from PBMCs. The TCR comes from a human donor in good health. The chain combines TRBV7-2 with TRBJ1-1; no firm D call. The CDR3, as DNA: TGTGCCAGCAGCTTAGGGAGAGTGGAAGCTTTCTTT. Amino acid sequence: CASSLGRVEAFF.